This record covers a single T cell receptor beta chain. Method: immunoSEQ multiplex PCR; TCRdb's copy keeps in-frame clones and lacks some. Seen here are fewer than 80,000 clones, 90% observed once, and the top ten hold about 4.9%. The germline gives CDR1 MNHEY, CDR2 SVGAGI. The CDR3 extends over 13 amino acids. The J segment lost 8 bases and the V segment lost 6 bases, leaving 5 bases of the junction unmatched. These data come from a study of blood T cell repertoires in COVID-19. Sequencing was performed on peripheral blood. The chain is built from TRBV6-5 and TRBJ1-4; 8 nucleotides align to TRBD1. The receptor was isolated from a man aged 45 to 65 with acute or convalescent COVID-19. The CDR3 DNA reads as TGTGCCAGCAGGGACAGGGTCAGCGAAAAACTGTTTTTT. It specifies CASRDRVSEKLFF.